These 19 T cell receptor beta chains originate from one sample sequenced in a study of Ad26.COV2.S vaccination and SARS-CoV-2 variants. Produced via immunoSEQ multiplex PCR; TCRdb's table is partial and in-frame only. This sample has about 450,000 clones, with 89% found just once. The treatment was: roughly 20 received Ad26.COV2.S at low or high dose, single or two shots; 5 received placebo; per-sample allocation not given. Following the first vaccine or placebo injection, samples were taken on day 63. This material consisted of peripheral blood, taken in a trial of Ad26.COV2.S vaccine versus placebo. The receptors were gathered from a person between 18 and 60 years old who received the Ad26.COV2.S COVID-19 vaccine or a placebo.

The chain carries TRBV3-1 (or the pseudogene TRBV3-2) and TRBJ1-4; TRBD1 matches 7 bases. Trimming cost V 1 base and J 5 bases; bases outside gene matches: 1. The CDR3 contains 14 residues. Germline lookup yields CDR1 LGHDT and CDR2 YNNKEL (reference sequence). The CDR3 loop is CASSQGQGNEKLFF. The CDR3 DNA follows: TGTGCCAGCAGCCAAGGACAGGGCAATGAAAAACTGTTTTTT.

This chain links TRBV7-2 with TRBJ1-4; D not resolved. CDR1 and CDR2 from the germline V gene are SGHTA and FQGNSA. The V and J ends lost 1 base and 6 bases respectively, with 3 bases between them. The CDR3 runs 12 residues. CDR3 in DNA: TGTGCCAGCAGCTTAGGACATGAAAAACTGTTTTTT. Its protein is CASSLGHEKLFF.

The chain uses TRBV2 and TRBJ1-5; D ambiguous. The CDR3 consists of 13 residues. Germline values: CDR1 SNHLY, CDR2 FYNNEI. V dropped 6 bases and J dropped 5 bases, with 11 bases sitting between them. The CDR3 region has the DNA TGTGCCAGCAGCCCCCTGGGCGATCAGCCCCAGCATTTT. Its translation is CASSPLGDQPQHF.

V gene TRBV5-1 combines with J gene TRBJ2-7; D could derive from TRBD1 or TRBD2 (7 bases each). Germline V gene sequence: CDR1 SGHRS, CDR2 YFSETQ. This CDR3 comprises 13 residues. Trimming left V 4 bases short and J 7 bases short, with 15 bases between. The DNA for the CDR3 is TGCGCCAGCAGCGTCAGGGGGGGCGGAGAGCAGTACTTC. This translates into CASSVRGGGEQYF. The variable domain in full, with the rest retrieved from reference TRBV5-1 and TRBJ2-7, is KAGVTQTPRYLIKTRGQQVTLSCSPISGHRSVSWYQQTPGQGLQFLFEYFSETQRNKGNFPGRFSGRQFSNSRSEMNVSTLELGDSALYLCASSVRGGGEQYFGPGTRLTVT.

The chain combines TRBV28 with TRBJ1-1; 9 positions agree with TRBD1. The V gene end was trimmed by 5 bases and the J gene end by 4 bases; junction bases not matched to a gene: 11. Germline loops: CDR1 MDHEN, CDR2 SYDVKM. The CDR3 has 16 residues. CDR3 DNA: TGTGCCAGCAGTCCCCTGCTAACAGGGGGCGGCACTGAAGCTTTCTTT. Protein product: CASSPLLTGGGTEAFF.

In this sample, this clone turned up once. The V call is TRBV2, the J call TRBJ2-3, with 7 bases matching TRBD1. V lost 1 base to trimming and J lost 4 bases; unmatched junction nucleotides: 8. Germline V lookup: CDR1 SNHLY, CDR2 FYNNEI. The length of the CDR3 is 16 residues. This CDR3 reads CASSEVGQPSADTQYF. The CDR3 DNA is TGTGCCAGCAGTGAAGTGGGACAGCCATCGGCAGATACGCAGTATTTT.

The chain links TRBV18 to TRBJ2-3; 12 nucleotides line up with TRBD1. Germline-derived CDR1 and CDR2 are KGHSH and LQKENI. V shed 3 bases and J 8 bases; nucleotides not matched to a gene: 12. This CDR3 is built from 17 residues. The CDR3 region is CASSPRVGTGGIGTQYF. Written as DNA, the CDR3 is TGTGCCAGCTCACCTCGAGTCGGGACAGGGGGCATCGGTACGCAGTATTTT. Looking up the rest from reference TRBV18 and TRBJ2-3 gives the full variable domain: NAGVMQNPRHLVRRRGQEARLRCSPMKGHSHVYWYRQLPEEGLKFMVYLQKENIIDESGMPKERFSAEFPKEGPSILRIQQVVRGDSAAYFCASSPRVGTGGIGTQYFGPGTRLTVL.

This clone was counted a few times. The CDR3 DNA is TGCAGCGTCCACCGGGACAGGGGCGGCGATGGCTACACCTTC. Protein: CSVHRDRGGDGYTF. The chain has TRBV29-1 and TRBJ1-2; 10 bases are a match to TRBD1. This CDR3 has 14 residues. Per germline, CDR1 SQVTM and CDR2 ANQGSEA. Trimming at V came to 6 bases and at J to 6 bases, leaving 10 bases not matched to a gene.

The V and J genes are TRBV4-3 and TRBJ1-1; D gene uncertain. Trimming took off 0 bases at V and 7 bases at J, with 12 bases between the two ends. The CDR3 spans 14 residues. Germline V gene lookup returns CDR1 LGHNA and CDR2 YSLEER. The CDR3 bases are TGCGCCAGCAGCCAAGATTTAAACTTATTTGAAGCTTTCTTT. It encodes CASSQDLNLFEAFF.

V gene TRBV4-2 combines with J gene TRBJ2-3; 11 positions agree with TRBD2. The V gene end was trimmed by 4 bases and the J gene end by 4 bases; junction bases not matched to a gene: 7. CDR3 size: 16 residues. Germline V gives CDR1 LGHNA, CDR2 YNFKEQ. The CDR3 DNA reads TGTGCCAGCAGCCTATTGACTAGCGGGGTTTCAGATACGCAGTATTTT. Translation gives CASSLLTSGVSDTQYF.

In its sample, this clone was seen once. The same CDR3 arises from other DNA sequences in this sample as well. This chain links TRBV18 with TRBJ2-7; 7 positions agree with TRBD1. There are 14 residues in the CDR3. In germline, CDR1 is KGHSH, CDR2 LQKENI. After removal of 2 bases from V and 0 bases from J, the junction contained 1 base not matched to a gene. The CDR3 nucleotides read TGTGCCAGCTCACCAGGGGACAGCTCCTACGAGCAGTACTTC. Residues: CASSPGDSSYEQYF.

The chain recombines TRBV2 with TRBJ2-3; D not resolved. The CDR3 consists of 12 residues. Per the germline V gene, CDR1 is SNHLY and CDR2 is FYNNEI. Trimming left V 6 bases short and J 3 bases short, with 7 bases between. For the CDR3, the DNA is TGTGCCAGCAGAAGGTTGACAGATACGCAGTATTTT. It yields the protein CASRRLTDTQYF. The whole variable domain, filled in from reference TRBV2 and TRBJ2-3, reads EPEVTQTPSHQVTQMGQEVILRCVPISNHLYFYWYRQILGQKVEFLVSFYNNEISEKSEIFDDQFSVERPDGSNFTLKIRSTKLEDSAMYFCASRRLTDTQYFGPGTRLTVL.

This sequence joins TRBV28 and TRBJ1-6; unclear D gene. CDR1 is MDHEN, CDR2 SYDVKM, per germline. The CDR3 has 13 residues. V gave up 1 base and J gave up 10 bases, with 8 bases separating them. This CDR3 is CASSLSQGSPLHF. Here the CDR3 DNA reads TGTGCCAGCAGTTTATCCCAAGGATCACCCCTCCACTTT.

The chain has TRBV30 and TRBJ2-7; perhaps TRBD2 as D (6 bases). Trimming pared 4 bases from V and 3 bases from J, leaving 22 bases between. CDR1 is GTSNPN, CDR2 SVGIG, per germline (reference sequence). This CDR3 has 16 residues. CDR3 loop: CAWNPKWRETDYEQYF. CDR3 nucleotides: TGTGCCTGGAACCCGAAGTGGCGGGAAACAGACTACGAGCAGTACTTC. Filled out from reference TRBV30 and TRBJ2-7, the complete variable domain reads SQTIHQWPATLVQPVGSPLSLECTVEGTSNPNLYWYRQAAGRGLQLLFYSVGIGQISSEVPQNLSASRPQDRQFILSSKKLLLSDSGFYLCAWNPKWRETDYEQYFGPGTRLTVT.

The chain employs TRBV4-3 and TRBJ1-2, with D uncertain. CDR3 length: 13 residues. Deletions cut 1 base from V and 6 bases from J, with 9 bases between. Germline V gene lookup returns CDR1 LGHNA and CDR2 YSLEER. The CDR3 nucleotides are TGCGCCAGCAGCCAAGTCCATAGAGATGGCTACACCTTC. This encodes CASSQVHRDGYTF.

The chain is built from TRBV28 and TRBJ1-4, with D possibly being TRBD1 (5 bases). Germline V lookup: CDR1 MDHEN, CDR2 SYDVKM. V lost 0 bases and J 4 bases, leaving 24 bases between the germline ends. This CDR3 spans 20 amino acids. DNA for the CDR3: TGTGCCAGCAGTTTATGCAAGGGGCCGCGGTGTGTGGGACTTAATGAAAAACTGTTTTTT. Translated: CASSLCKGPRCVGLNEKLFF.

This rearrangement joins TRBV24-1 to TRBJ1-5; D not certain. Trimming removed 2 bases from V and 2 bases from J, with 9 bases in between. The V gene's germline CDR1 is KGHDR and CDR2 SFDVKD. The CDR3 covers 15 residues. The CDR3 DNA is TGTGCCACCAGTGATTCGGGCCGCGGCAATCAGCCCCAGCATTTT. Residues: CATSDSGRGNQPQHF.

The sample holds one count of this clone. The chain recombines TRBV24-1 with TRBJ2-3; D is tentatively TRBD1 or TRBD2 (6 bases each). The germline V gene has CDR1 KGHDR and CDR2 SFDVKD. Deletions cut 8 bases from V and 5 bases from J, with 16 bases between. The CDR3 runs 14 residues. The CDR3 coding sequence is TGTGCCACCACACGGGGGCAGGTGGGAGATACGCAGTATTTT. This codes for CATTRGQVGDTQYF.

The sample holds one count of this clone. The CDR3 DNA follows: TGTGCCAGCAACTTAGGGGGGGTCGGCAATCAGCCCCAGCATTTT. Its protein product is CASNLGGVGNQPQHF. The V and J genes are TRBV28 and TRBJ1-5; D might be TRBD1 (6 bases). Trimming took off 7 bases at V and 2 bases at J, with 15 bases between the two ends. CDR3 length equals 15 residues. Per the germline V gene, CDR1 is MDHEN and CDR2 is SYDVKM.